This T cell receptor (beta chain) was recovered during a study of T-cell memory formation after mild COVID-19. With constant-segment primers, 5'RACE yielded cDNA libraries of TCR alpha and TCR beta that carried sample barcodes and UMIs. TCRdb analysed the 5' RACE reads with MiXCR anew, one entry per CDR3 protein. Counted here are a few hundred thousand distinct CDR3 sequences, over 13% occurring once; the ten biggest clones make up about 20%. This clonotype originated in a young man who had mild COVID-19 (a few samples of this study predate the infection). Cell type and time point are not known. Specimen: PBMCs or a T cell subset sorted from them (not recorded which).

DNA for the CDR3: TGTGCCAGCAGCAACCCATGGCACAATGAGCAGTTCTTC. This translates into CASSNPWHNEQFF. The chain is built from TRBV7-9 and TRBJ2-1; D is unclear. This CDR3 spans 13 amino acids. Looked up from germline, CDR1 is SEHNR and CDR2 is FQNEAQ (reference sequence). Trimming removed 5 bases at V and 5 bases at J, with 10 bases between.